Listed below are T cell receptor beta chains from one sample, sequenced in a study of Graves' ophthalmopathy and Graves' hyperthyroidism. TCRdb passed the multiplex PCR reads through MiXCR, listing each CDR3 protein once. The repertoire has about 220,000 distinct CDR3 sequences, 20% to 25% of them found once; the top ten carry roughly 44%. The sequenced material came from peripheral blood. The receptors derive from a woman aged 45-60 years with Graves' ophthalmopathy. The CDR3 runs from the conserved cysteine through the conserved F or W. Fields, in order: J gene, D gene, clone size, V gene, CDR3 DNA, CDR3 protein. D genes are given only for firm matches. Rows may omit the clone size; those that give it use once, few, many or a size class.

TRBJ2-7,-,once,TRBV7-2,TGTGCCAGCAGCTCAACCGGGACCCTCTACGAGCAGTACTTC,CASSSTGTLYEQYF
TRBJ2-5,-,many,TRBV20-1,TGCAGTGCTAGAACCTTGCATGAGACCCAGTACTTC,CSARTLHETQYF
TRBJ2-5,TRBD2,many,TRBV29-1,TGCAGCGTTGAGCCGGCTAGCGGGACTCGGGAGACCCAGTACTTC,CSVEPASGTRETQYF
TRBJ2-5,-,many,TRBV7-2,TGTGCCAGCAGCTTTAGCGGTCCCCAGTACTTC,CASSFSGPQYF
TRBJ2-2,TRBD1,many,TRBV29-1,TGCAGCGCGGGGGACAGGGCCCCCGGGGAGCTGTTTTTT,CSAGDRAPGELFF
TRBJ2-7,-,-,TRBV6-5,TGTGCCAGCAGTTACACCAGGGGTTCCGAGCAGTACTTC,CASSYTRGSEQYF
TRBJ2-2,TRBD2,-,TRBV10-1,TGCGCCAGCAGTGAAGGTTTTAGCGGGAGGTCTGGGGAGCTGCTTTTT,CASSEGFSGRSGELLF
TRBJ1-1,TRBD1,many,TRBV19,TGTGCCAGTAGTAGCAAGACAGGGACTGAAGCTTTCTTT,CASSSKTGTEAFF
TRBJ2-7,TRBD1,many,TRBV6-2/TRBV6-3,TGTGCCAGCAGTCCACGACAGGGGGCGACCTCCTACGAGCAGTACTTC,CASSPRQGATSYEQYF
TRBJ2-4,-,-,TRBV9,TGTGCCAGCAGCGACGGCCGCGGAACAGTAGGGAGTGCCCAAGGGTTTCTAGCCAAAAACATTCGGTACTTC,CASSDGRGTVGSAQGFLAKNIRYF
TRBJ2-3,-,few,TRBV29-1,TGCAGCGTTGTCGCGGGGTCCCGCACAGATACGCAGTATTTT,CSVVAGSRTDTQYF
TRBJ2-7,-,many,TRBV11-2,TGTGCCAGCAGCTTAGGCAGCAGCTCCTACGAGCAGTACTTC,CASSLGSSSYEQYF
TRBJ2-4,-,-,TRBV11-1,TGTGCCAGCAGCCCCGAACCCGCCAGGGGACTAGCCAAAAACATTCAGTACTTC,CASSPEPARGLAKNIQYF
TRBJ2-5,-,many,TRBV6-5,TGTGCCAGCAGTTATCCTGTGGCGGGAAAGTACCAAGAGACCCAGTACTTC,CASSYPVAGKYQETQYF
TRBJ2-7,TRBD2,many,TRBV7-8,TGTGCCAGCAGCTTTAGCGGGAGGGACGTTCTCGAGCAGTACTTC,CASSFSGRDVLEQYF
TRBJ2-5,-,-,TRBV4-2,TGTGCCAGCAGTCGAGGGGGACTTCAAGAGACCCAGTACTTC,CASSRGGLQETQYF
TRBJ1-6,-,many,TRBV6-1,TGTGCCAGCACCCCTGGTGGGCCTCGATCACCCCTCCACTTT,CASTPGGPRSPLHF
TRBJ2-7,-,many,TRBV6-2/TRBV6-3,TGTGCCAGCAGTTCAGCCGTCGGCTCCTACGAGCAGTACTTC,CASSSAVGSYEQYF
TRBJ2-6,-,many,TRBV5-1,TGCGCCAGCAGCTTGGTTTCAGGGGGGGACGTCCTGACTTTC,CASSLVSGGDVLTF
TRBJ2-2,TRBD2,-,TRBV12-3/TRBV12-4,TGTGCCAGCGTATCGGTCGGTTGGGGGAGGGACACCGGGGAGCTGTTTTTT,CASVSVGWGRDTGELFF
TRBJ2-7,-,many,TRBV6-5,TGTGCCAGCAGTTACGGTGGGGCGGGAACCTACGAGCAGTACTTC,CASSYGGAGTYEQYF
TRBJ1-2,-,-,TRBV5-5,TGTGCCAGCAGCCACGAGGGGGTTTCTCACTATGGCTACACCTTC,CASSHEGVSHYGYTF
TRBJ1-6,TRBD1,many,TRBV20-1,TGCAGTGCTAGAGTGGGGACAGGGAACTATTCACCCCTCCACTTT,CSARVGTGNYSPLHF
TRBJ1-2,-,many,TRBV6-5,TGTGCCAGCAGTTACGGCGGAATGAGCTATGGCTACACCTTC,CASSYGGMSYGYTF
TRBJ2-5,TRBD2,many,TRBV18,TGTGCCAGCTCACCGGGGCAAGCGGGGGGCCAAGAGACCCAGTACTTC,CASSPGQAGGQETQYF
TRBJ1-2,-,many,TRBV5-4,TGTGCCAGCAGCTTGGCCGGATCTAACTATGGCTACACCTTC,CASSLAGSNYGYTF
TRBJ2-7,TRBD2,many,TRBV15,TGTACCAGCGCGAGGGACTACTACGAGCAGTACTTC,CTSARDYYEQYF
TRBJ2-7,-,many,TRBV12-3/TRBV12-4,TGTGCCAGCAGGGCAGGGACCAACGAGCAGTACTTC,CASRAGTNEQYF
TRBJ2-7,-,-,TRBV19,TGTGCCAGTTCGAATGGAGGTCCCTACGAGCAGTACTTC,CASSNGGPYEQYF
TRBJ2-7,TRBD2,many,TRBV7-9,TGTGCCGGCGGGGGTGAGGGCTCCTACGAGCAGTACTTC,CAGGGEGSYEQYF
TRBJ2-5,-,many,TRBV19,TGTGCCAGTAGTATAGGAGACCAGCGGACCCAGTACTTC,CASSIGDQRTQYF
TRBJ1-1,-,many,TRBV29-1,TGCAGCGCCCTCTCTCAATCACGGTTGGGTACTGAAGCTTTCTTT,CSALSQSRLGTEAFF
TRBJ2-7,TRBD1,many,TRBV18,TGTGCCAGCTCACCATCAACAGGGGGTAGCTACGAGCAGTACTTC,CASSPSTGGSYEQYF
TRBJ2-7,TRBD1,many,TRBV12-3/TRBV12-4,TGTGCCAGCAGACCTCCGGGACAGGGTCCCGAGCAGTACTTC,CASRPPGQGPEQYF
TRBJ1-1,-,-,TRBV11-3,TGTGCCAGCAGCTCCCGCGGGGTCACTGAAGCTTTCTTT,CASSSRGVTEAFF
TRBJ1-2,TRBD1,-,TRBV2,TGTGCCAGCTTAGTAGGACAGGGAAGCTATGGCTACACCTTC,CASLVGQGSYGYTF
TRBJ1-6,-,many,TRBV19,TGTGCCAGTAGGGGGTTAAATTCACCCCTCCACTTT,CASRGLNSPLHF
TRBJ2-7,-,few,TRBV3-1,TGTGCCAGCAGCGAAAGAGCGGGCTACTACGAGCAGTACTTC,CASSERAGYYEQYF
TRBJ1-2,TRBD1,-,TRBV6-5,TGTGCCAGCAGTTTCGGGACAGCTCGGAACTATGGCTACACCTTC,CASSFGTARNYGYTF
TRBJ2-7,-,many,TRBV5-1,TGCGCCAGCAGCGCGACAGGATCTAGCTACGAGCAGTACTTC,CASSATGSSYEQYF